This T cell receptor beta chain comes out of a study of T-cell reconstitution after alpha-beta-depleted transplantation in children. The CDR3 consists of 16 residues. From germline, CDR1 is SGHTA and CDR2 FQGTGA. The ends were cut back, 5 bases at V and 2 bases at J, with 15 bases in the middle. Unique molecular identifiers were incorporated during preparation of the TCRbeta library. One entry per CDR3 protein, called by TCRdb with MiXCR from the PCR reads. Of a few hundred thousand distinct CDR3 sequences detected, around a tenth appear once; the ten largest clones hold 2% to 3%. The source material was PBMCs from the stem cell graft donor, sampled from the stem cell graft. This TCR came from a human donor who donated a stem cell graft to a child with acute lymphoblastic leukemia. The J gene is TRBJ2-2, the V gene TRBV7-3; possibly TRBD2 for D (6 bases). The CDR3 bases are TGTGCCAGCAGCCTATCCGGGACTGGCAACACCGGGGAGCTGTTTTTT. Translation: CASSLSGTGNTGELFF.